This T cell receptor (beta chain) was recorded in a study of Graves' ophthalmopathy and Graves' hyperthyroidism. Turning to the study itself: Samples of peripheral blood were obtained at initial diagnosis, prior to treatment of any kind.

Excluded were patients with other autoimmune diseases, uncontrolled infections, pregnancy or lactation. The diagnosis was founded upon clinical symptoms, serum thyroxine, TRAb, thyroid ultrasound and orbital computed tomography. Amplified material comprised TCR beta CDR3 regions derived from RNA transcripts. RT-PCR in the first round used HTBI primers; a second-round multiplex PCR followed. In TCRdb, the multiplex PCR reads were re-called with MiXCR into one record per CDR3 protein. The repertoire holds about 210,000 distinct CDR3 sequences, with 25% to 30% as singletons. The CDR3 has 14 residues. V lost 11 bases, J lost 0 bases, and 13 bases lay in between. Many counts were recorded for this clonotype.

The source is a man aged 50 to 59 with Graves' ophthalmopathy. Sample: peripheral blood. The chain employs TRBV12-3 or TRBV12-4 and TRBJ2-2; D remains unclear. The chain's CDR3 is CASSLSPNTGELFF. CDR3 nucleotides: TGTGCCTCCAGTTTATCCCCGAACACCGGGGAGCTGTTTTTT.